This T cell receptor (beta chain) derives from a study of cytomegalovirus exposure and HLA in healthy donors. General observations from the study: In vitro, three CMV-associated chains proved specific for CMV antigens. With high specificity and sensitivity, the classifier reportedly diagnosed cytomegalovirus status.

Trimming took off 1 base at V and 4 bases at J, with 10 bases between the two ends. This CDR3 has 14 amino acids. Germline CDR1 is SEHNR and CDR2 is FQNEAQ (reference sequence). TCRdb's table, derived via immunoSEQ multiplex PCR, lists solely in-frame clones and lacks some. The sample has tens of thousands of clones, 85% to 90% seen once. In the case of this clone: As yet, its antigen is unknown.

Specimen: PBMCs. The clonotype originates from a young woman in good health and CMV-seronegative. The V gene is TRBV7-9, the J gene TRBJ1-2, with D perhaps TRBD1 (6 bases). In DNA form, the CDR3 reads TGTGCCAGCAGCTTAGGTGGGGGCGGCTATGGCTACACCTTC. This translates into CASSLGGGGYGYTF. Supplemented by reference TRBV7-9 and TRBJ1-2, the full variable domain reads DTGVSQNPRHKITKRGQNVTFRCDPISEHNRLYWYRQTLGQGPEFLTYFQNEAQLEKSRLLSDRFSAERPKGSFSTLEIQRTEQGDSAMYLCASSLGGGGYGYTFGSGTRLTVV.